Listed below are T cell receptor beta chains from one sample, sequenced in a study of cytomegalovirus exposure and HLA in healthy donors. TCRdb's table, derived via immunoSEQ multiplex PCR, lists solely in-frame clones and lacks some. The sample has 250,000 or so clones, 70% to 90% seen once. Input material: PBMCs. The receptors shown here come from a woman aged 55 to 70 in good health and CMV-seropositive. CDR3s include the opening cysteine and the closing phenylalanine or tryptophan. Fields, in order: D gene, J gene, clone size, V gene, CDR3 DNA, CDR3 protein. A D gene is named only where the DNA matches it firmly. Clone size is shown for a subset of rows, as once, few, many or a class of expanded clone.

d_gene: TRBD1
j_gene: TRBJ1-2
abundance: .
v_gene: TRBV29-1
CDR3nt: TGCAGCGTCAACCGACAGGGGGGAGGCTACACCTTC
CDR3aa: CSVNRQGGGYTF

d_gene: TRBD2
j_gene: TRBJ2-3
abundance: few
v_gene: TRBV10-3
CDR3nt: TGTGCCATCAGCGTAGGTCTAGCGGGAGATACGCAGTATTTT
CDR3aa: CAISVGLAGDTQYF

d_gene: TRBD2
j_gene: TRBJ2-7
abundance: .
v_gene: TRBV6-1
CDR3nt: TGTGCCAGCAGGATGTTAGCGGGAGGGCCTTACGAGCAGTACTTC
CDR3aa: CASRMLAGGPYEQYF

d_gene: .
j_gene: TRBJ2-1
abundance: .
v_gene: TRBV25-1
CDR3nt: TGTGCCAGCAGTGATTGGGGGCTAGCGGAGAACAATGAGCAGTTCTTC
CDR3aa: CASSDWGLAENNEQFF

d_gene: .
j_gene: TRBJ2-3
abundance: once
v_gene: TRBV11-2
CDR3nt: TGTGCCAGCAGCTTAGTCGGTTTACGGAGAGATACGCAGTATTTT
CDR3aa: CASSLVGLRRDTQYF

d_gene: TRBD1
j_gene: TRBJ2-5
abundance: .
v_gene: TRBV9
CDR3nt: TGTGCCAGCAGCGCGGGCCAGGGGGTACGGCAAGAGACCCAGTACTTC
CDR3aa: CASSAGQGVRQETQYF

d_gene: .
j_gene: TRBJ2-3
abundance: .
v_gene: TRBV2
CDR3nt: TGTGCCAGCAGTTTAGTTGGCGGGATGGTTGGTGATACGCAGTATTTT
CDR3aa: CASSLVGGMVGDTQYF

d_gene: TRBD2
j_gene: TRBJ2-5
abundance: .
v_gene: TRBV27
CDR3nt: TGTGCCAGCAGTTCACTAGCGGGAGGACCACAAGAGACCCAGTACTTC
CDR3aa: CASSSLAGGPQETQYF

d_gene: TRBD1
j_gene: TRBJ2-2
abundance: .
v_gene: TRBV5-1
CDR3nt: TGCGCCAGCAGCCCGCACCCCGGGACAGTAGACACCGGGGAGCTGTTTTTT
CDR3aa: CASSPHPGTVDTGELFF

d_gene: TRBD1
j_gene: TRBJ1-1
abundance: .
v_gene: TRBV6-5
CDR3nt: TGTGCCACCGAAACTTACGGACAGGGAGGGACTGAAGCTTTCTTT
CDR3aa: CATETYGQGGTEAFF

d_gene: TRBD2
j_gene: TRBJ2-1
abundance: .
v_gene: TRBV5-4
CDR3nt: TGTGCCAGCAGCCAAGCCGGGACTAGCGGGAGCAATGAGCAGTTCTTC
CDR3aa: CASSQAGTSGSNEQFF

d_gene: .
j_gene: TRBJ1-2
abundance: .
v_gene: TRBV19
CDR3nt: TGTGCCAGTAGTATTCAGGCCGGTGGCTACACCTTC
CDR3aa: CASSIQAGGYTF

d_gene: .
j_gene: TRBJ1-1
abundance: .
v_gene: TRBV29-1
CDR3nt: TGCAGCGTTGAACCGGGGAACACTGAAGCTTTCTTT
CDR3aa: CSVEPGNTEAFF

d_gene: .
j_gene: TRBJ1-2
abundance: .
v_gene: TRBV29-1
CDR3nt: TGCAGCGTTGTTCTCATGGCAGGGGAATTTCTTTATGGCTACACCTTC
CDR3aa: CSVVLMAGEFLYGYTF

d_gene: .
j_gene: TRBJ1-1
abundance: .
v_gene: TRBV6-6
CDR3nt: TGTGCCAGCAGTACCTACAGGGTTTCCAGTGAAGCTTTCTTT
CDR3aa: CASSTYRVSSEAFF

d_gene: TRBD1
j_gene: TRBJ1-2
abundance: few
v_gene: TRBV6-1
CDR3nt: TGTGCCAGCAGTGAAATATGGAGGGGGCAAAACTATGGCTACACCTTC
CDR3aa: CASSEIWRGQNYGYTF

d_gene: TRBD1
j_gene: TRBJ2-7
abundance: .
v_gene: TRBV5-4
CDR3nt: TGTGCCAGCAGCCCGGGACAGGGCGCCTCCTACGAGCAGTACTTC
CDR3aa: CASSPGQGASYEQYF

d_gene: .
j_gene: TRBJ1-2
abundance: .
v_gene: TRBV5-8
CDR3nt: TGTGCCAGCAGCTTGAACAGGGCTAACTATGGCTACACCTTC
CDR3aa: CASSLNRANYGYTF

d_gene: .
j_gene: TRBJ2-6
abundance: once
v_gene: TRBV7-6
CDR3nt: TGTGCCAGCAGCCACCAGGGCGGAGCCGGGGCCAACGTCCTGACTTTC
CDR3aa: CASSHQGGAGANVLTF

d_gene: TRBD1
j_gene: TRBJ1-1
abundance: .
v_gene: TRBV27
CDR3nt: TGTGCCAGCAGCCTAGGGGGCGATGTCACTGAAGCTTTCTTT
CDR3aa: CASSLGGDVTEAFF

d_gene: TRBD2
j_gene: TRBJ2-7
abundance: .
v_gene: TRBV7-9
CDR3nt: TGTGCCAGCAGCTTAACTAGCGGGAGGGGCGAGCAGTACTTC
CDR3aa: CASSLTSGRGEQYF

d_gene: TRBD2
j_gene: TRBJ2-1
abundance: few
v_gene: TRBV5-1
CDR3nt: TGCGCCAGCAGCGTACTAGCGGGAGAGGGTGAGCAGTTCTTC
CDR3aa: CASSVLAGEGEQFF

d_gene: .
j_gene: TRBJ2-5
abundance: few
v_gene: TRBV10-3
CDR3nt: TGTGCCATCAGTGACCCAGGTACCCAAGAGACCCAGTACTTC
CDR3aa: CAISDPGTQETQYF

d_gene: TRBD2
j_gene: TRBJ2-7
abundance: once
v_gene: TRBV29-1
CDR3nt: TGCAGCGCTCGACTAGCGGGAGTGGGCGAGCAGTACTTC
CDR3aa: CSARLAGVGEQYF

d_gene: TRBD2
j_gene: TRBJ2-3
abundance: .
v_gene: TRBV2
CDR3nt: TGTGCCAGCAGTGAAAGGGTGGGAGGGCCAGATACGCAGTATTTT
CDR3aa: CASSERVGGPDTQYF

d_gene: TRBD2
j_gene: TRBJ2-4
abundance: .
v_gene: TRBV28
CDR3nt: TGTGCCAGCAGTTCACTTAGCGGGAGTGAGGTCGGAACCAAAAACATTCAGTACTTC
CDR3aa: CASSSLSGSEVGTKNIQYF

d_gene: .
j_gene: TRBJ1-1
abundance: .
v_gene: TRBV29-1
CDR3nt: TGCAGCGGAGGACAGAACACTGAAGCTTTCTTT
CDR3aa: CSGGQNTEAFF

d_gene: TRBD2
j_gene: TRBJ2-7
abundance: .
v_gene: TRBV25-1
CDR3nt: TGTGCCAGCAGTGCGGGGCTAGCGGGAGGGTACGAGCAGTACTTC
CDR3aa: CASSAGLAGGYEQYF